The 27 T cell receptor beta chains listed next were all sequenced from one sample in a study of blood T cell repertoires in COVID-19. TCRdb keeps only in-frame clones here, not all; method: immunoSEQ multiplex PCR. This sample has 90,000 to 150,000 clones, with roughly three quarters found just once. Sequencing was done on a sample of peripheral blood. The receptors were sampled from a woman aged 80 or older with acute or convalescent COVID-19.

This clone occurred once. The chain carries TRBV10-3 and TRBJ1-5, with D hard to call. Per the germline V gene, CDR1 is ENHRY and CDR2 is SYGVKD. Trimming removed 9 bases at V and 4 bases at J, with 13 bases between. This CDR3 is built from 13 residues. CDR3 protein: CAMRADLNQPQHF. The CDR3 nucleotides are TGTGCCATGAGGGCGGATTTGAATCAGCCCCAGCATTTT.

This chain uses TRBV28 with TRBJ1-2; 12 bases are shared with TRBD1. Trimming removed 4 bases from V and 0 bases from J; junction bases left unmatched: 3. Germline loops: CDR1 MDHEN, CDR2 SYDVKM. The CDR3 has 16 residues. CDR3 sequence (DNA): TGTGCCAGCAGTTCGGGACAGGGGGCCACTAACTATGGCTACACCTTC. This sequence encodes CASSSGQGATNYGYTF.

This clone was counted once. The chain carries TRBV5-4 and TRBJ1-6; a possible D gene is TRBD1 (5 bases). The germline gives CDR1 SGHNT, CDR2 YYREEE (reference sequence). The CDR3 length is 16 residues. V shed 0 bases and J shed 0 bases, with 7 bases lying between them. The CDR3 DNA sequence: TGTGCCAGCAGCTTGGAGGGGCTCTCCTATAATTCACCCCTCCACTTT. Translation gives CASSLEGLSYNSPLHF.

CDR3 sequence: CASAFFLGGGAFF. In nucleotides, the CDR3 is TGTGCCAGCGCGTTTTTCCTCGGAGGAGGAGCTTTCTTT. V gene TRBV12-3 or TRBV12-4 combines with J gene TRBJ1-1; D uncertain. The germline V and J ends were trimmed by 8 bases and 10 bases, with 20 bases remaining between them. The CDR3 runs 13 residues.

The chain is built from TRBV7-2 and TRBJ1-4; D not certain. Germline V gives CDR1 SGHTA, CDR2 FQGNSA. The CDR3 has 14 residues. V was clipped by 5 bases and J by 0 bases, with 7 bases between them. CDR3 DNA: TGTGCCAGCAGCCGCGAACCAACTAATGAAAAACTGTTTTTT. Residues: CASSREPTNEKLFF. Full variable domain (outside the CDR3, taken from reference TRBV7-2 and TRBJ1-4): GAGVSQSPSNKVTEKGKDVELRCDPISGHTALYWYRQSLGQGLEFLIYFQGNSAPDKSGLPSDRFSAERTGGSVSTLTIQRTQQEDSAVYLCASSREPTNEKLFFGSGTQLSVL.

The CDR3 sequence is CAISDLGAPAKNIQYF. The CDR3 coding sequence is TGTGCCATCAGTGACTTGGGGGCGCCGGCCAAAAACATTCAGTACTTC. The chain links TRBV10-3 to TRBJ2-4, with TRBD1 as a possible D gene (6 bases). The germline V gene has CDR1 ENHRY and CDR2 SYGVKD. The V end lost 3 bases, the J end lost 1 base, and 13 bases lay between the germline ends. The CDR3 length is 16 residues.

V and J are TRBV14 and TRBJ2-7; D is unresolved. V lost 5 bases, J lost 1 base, and 3 bases lay in between. Germline loops: CDR1 SGHDN, CDR2 FVKESK. This CDR3 contains 11 residues. The CDR3 loop reads CASSASYEQYF. Here the CDR3 DNA reads TGTGCCAGCAGCGCGTCCTACGAGCAGTACTTC.

This sequence joins TRBV9 and TRBJ2-2; D might be TRBD1 (5 bases). The CDR3 length is 16 residues. Germline CDR1 is SGDLS and CDR2 is YYNGEE. Trimming stripped 1 base from V and 0 bases from J, with 10 bases between. The CDR3 is CASSVWAGPNTGELFF. CDR3 DNA: TGTGCCAGCAGCGTATGGGCAGGGCCGAACACCGGGGAGCTGTTTTTT.

The CDR3 loop is CASSLGQGNYGYTF. In DNA form, the CDR3 reads TGTGCCAGCAGCTTGGGACAGGGGAACTATGGCTACACCTTC. The rearrangement uses TRBV7-9 and TRBJ1-2; TRBD1 matches 10 bases. The germline CDR1 and CDR2 sequences are SEHNR and FQNEAQ (reference sequence). Unmatched junction bases numbered 0, after V lost 3 bases and J lost 2 bases. This CDR3 is 14 amino acids long.

The V gene is TRBV28, the J gene TRBJ2-2; TRBD1 matches 7 bases. The CDR3 sequence is 14 residues long. Germline trimming cut 8 bases from V and 0 bases from J; bases unmatched to any gene: 3. CDR1 and CDR2 (germline): MDHEN, SYDVKM. CDR3 amino acids: CASRDSANTGELFF. The CDR3 DNA follows: TGTGCCAGCCGGGACAGCGCGAACACCGGGGAGCTGTTTTTT.

This chain uses TRBV28 with TRBJ2-2, with TRBD2 identical over 12 bases. From germline, CDR1 is MDHEN and CDR2 SYDVKM. The CDR3 extends over 17 amino acids. The ends lost 3 bases at V and 3 bases at J; junction bases unmatched: 5. In DNA, the CDR3 is TGTGCCAGCAGTTTCCCTAGCGGGAGGGATTACACCGGGGAGCTGTTTTTT. This gives the protein CASSFPSGRDYTGELFF. Together with reference TRBV28 and TRBJ2-2, the CDR3 gives the full variable domain: DVKVTQSSRYLVKRTGEKVFLECVQDMDHENMFWYRQDPGLGLRLIYFSYDVKMKEKGDIPEGYSVSREKKERFSLILESASTNQTSMYLCASSFPSGRDYTGELFFGEGSRLTVL.

The chain is built from TRBV11-2 and TRBJ1-3, with TRBD1 identical over 8 bases. V lost 5 bases and J lost 7; bases outside the gene matches: 4. The CDR3 totals 13 residues. Looked up from germline, CDR1 is SGHAT and CDR2 is FQNNGV. The CDR3 loop reads CASSPTGVNTIYF. CDR3 nucleotide sequence: TGTGCCAGCAGCCCGACAGGGGTGAACACCATATATTTT. The variable domain in full, with the rest retrieved from reference TRBV11-2 and TRBJ1-3, is EAGVAQSPRYKIIEKRQSVAFWCNPISGHATLYWYQQILGQGPKLLIQFQNNGVVDDSQLPKDRFSAERLKGVDSTLKIQPAKLEDSAVYLCASSPTGVNTIYFGEGSWLTVV.

The chain couples TRBV19 to TRBJ1-5; tentatively, D is TRBD1 (5 bases). Trimming left V 3 bases short and J 4 bases short, with 13 bases between. The CDR3 is 15 residues long. Germline CDR1 and CDR2: LNHDA and SQIVND (reference sequence). This chain's CDR3 is CASSITGGTNQPQHF. Written as DNA, the CDR3 is TGTGCCAGTAGTATTACCGGGGGAACGAATCAGCCCCAGCATTTT.

The rearrangement links TRBV10-2 to TRBJ1-5, with D possibly being TRBD1 (5 bases). Trimming stripped 4 bases from V and 6 bases from J, with 10 bases between. This CDR3 is built from 13 residues. From germline, CDR1 is WSHSY and CDR2 SAAADI. This chain's CDR3 is CASSVGGFQPQHF. As DNA, the CDR3 is TGCGCCAGCAGTGTCGGGGGATTTCAGCCCCAGCATTTT.

This clone was found once. The chain uses TRBV2 and TRBJ1-2, with D unresolved. With 6 bases removed from V and 6 bases from J, the gap between germline ends came to 14 bases. The germline gives CDR1 SNHLY, CDR2 FYNNEI. The CDR3 contains 13 residues. The CDR3 coding sequence is TGTGCCAGCAGCCTACGGCAGAGGGATGGCTACACCTTC. Its protein product is CASSLRQRDGYTF.

The V call is TRBV30, the J call TRBJ2-7; 8 bases line up with TRBD2. Germline V gene lookup returns CDR1 GTSNPN and CDR2 SVGIG (reference sequence). V dropped 7 bases and J dropped 0; count of bases not matched to a gene: 11. This CDR3 region has 15 residues. Written as DNA, the CDR3 is TGTGCCTATATATCGGCGGGAGGATTCTCCTACGAGCAGTACTTC. It is translated as CAYISAGGFSYEQYF.

This clone was picked up a small number of times. This chain links TRBV5-1 with TRBJ2-5; 10 positions agree with TRBD1. This CDR3 is built from 15 residues. CDR1 is SGHRS and CDR2 is YFSETQ in the germline V gene. V lost 1 base and J lost 3; bases outside the gene matches: 3. The CDR3 region is CASSLYGTGEETQYF. The DNA for the CDR3 is TGCGCCAGCAGCTTGTACGGGACAGGGGAAGAGACCCAGTACTTC.

The gene calls are TRBV4-3 and TRBJ1-4; the match to TRBD1 covers 9 bases. CDR1 is LGHNA, CDR2 YSLEER, per germline. This CDR3 has 22 residues. Germline trimming cut 3 bases from V and 1 base from J; bases unmatched to any gene: 21. The CDR3 is CASSQEALRTGDVAGTNEKLFF. DNA of the CDR3: TGCGCCAGCAGCCAGGAGGCCCTGCGGACAGGGGACGTGGCTGGAACTAATGAAAAACTGTTTTTT.

This clone has just a few counts. The rearrangement joins TRBV28 to TRBJ1-5, with TRBD1 matching 7 bases. The ends lost 3 bases at V and 5 bases at J; junction bases unmatched: 13. CDR1 and CDR2 from the germline V gene are MDHEN and SYDVKM. CDR3 length equals 17 residues. The CDR3 is CASSFPQTYRGDQPQHF. CDR3 coding DNA: TGTGCCAGCAGTTTCCCCCAAACCTACAGGGGTGATCAGCCCCAGCATTTT.

The rearrangement joins TRBV12-3 or TRBV12-4 to TRBJ1-6, with D tentatively TRBD1 (5 bases). CDR3 length: 13 amino acids. V was pared by 5 bases and J by 8 bases, with 10 bases between. In nucleotides, the CDR3 is TGTGCCAGCAGTAACCGGGACTATTCACCCCTCCACTTT. Protein sequence: CASSNRDYSPLHF.

Only a few counts were recorded for this clone. This chain joins TRBV29-1 and TRBJ1-2, with a tentative D call TRBD1 (6 bases). Germline loops: CDR1 SQVTM, CDR2 ANQGSEA. CDR3 size: 14 residues. V was trimmed by 8 bases and J by 2 bases, leaving 18 bases between them. CDR3 region: CSTSKTGGNYGYTF. The CDR3 DNA reads TGCAGCACAAGTAAGACAGGAGGCAACTATGGCTACACCTTC.

A remark on this clone: This sample also contains other DNA sequences that code for the same CDR3. This chain uses TRBV15 with TRBJ2-7; TRBD2 matches at 7 bases. The CDR3 is 14 residues long. The V gene end was trimmed by 1 base and the J gene end by 2 bases; junction bases not matched to a gene: 2. Germline V gene data show CDR1 as LNHNV and CDR2 as YYDKDF (reference sequence). The DNA for the CDR3 is TGTGCCACCAGCAGAGGGGGGGGGACCTACGAGCAGTACTTC. Translated, it gives CATSRGGGTYEQYF.

This clone was found a few times. V and J are TRBV15 and TRBJ2-3; the match to TRBD1 covers 11 bases. Germline CDR1 reads LNHNV; CDR2 reads YYDKDF (reference sequence). The CDR3 is made up of 17 amino acids. J was trimmed by 7 bases and V by 1 base; bases with no gene match: 10. The CDR3 sequence is CATSRGQGQGVGNTQYF. DNA for the CDR3: TGTGCCACCAGCAGAGGACAGGGACAGGGGGTCGGGAATACGCAGTATTTT.

The V call is TRBV7-3, the J call TRBJ2-2, with 7 bases lining up with TRBD1. The J segment lost 6 bases and the V segment lost 8 bases, leaving 12 bases of the junction unmatched. CDR3 size: 15 residues. Germline assignment: CDR1 SGHTA and CDR2 FQGTGA. The CDR3 here is CASSSVGQGAGELFF. In nucleotides, the CDR3 is TGTGCCAGCTCCAGTGTCGGGCAGGGGGCCGGGGAGCTGTTTTTT.

The chain carries TRBV7-8 and TRBJ2-5, with unresolved D. Germline-derived CDR1 and CDR2 are SGHVS and FQNEAQ. The V end lost 5 bases, the J end lost 2 bases, and 6 bases lay between the germline ends. The CDR3 extends over 12 amino acids. The CDR3 is CASSPRQETQYF. The CDR3, as DNA: TGTGCCAGCAGCCCTAGACAAGAGACCCAGTACTTC.

This sequence joins TRBV2 and TRBJ2-1, with D maybe TRBD1 (6 bases). The germline gives CDR1 SNHLY, CDR2 FYNNEI. The CDR3 sequence is 15 residues long. V gave up 11 bases and J gave up 0 bases, with 17 bases separating them. The DNA for the CDR3 is TGTGCCGGAAAACCAGGGGTAAGCTCCTACAATGAGCAGTTCTTC. It codes for CAGKPGVSSYNEQFF.

The gene calls are TRBV2 and TRBJ2-1; tentative D call: TRBD1 (5 bases). This CDR3 comprises 14 residues. Germline V CDR1 and CDR2: SNHLY, FYNNEI. Trimming stripped 2 bases from V and 6 bases from J, with 11 bases between. The CDR3 DNA follows: TGTGCCAGCAGTGAAACGGACACCTTCAATGAGCAGTTCTTC. It translates to CASSETDTFNEQFF.